The clone carrying this TCR beta chain appeared many times. This sample was taken from a study of spatial heterogeneity in lung cancer. Study details: After resection, follow-up PBMC samples were sequenced when available, at a median of approximately 25 months later.

Time point defined: blood at routine non-recurrence follow-up after resection. Unsorted whole RNA samples from tumor, nontumor lung or frozen PBMC were sequenced. Every TCR cDNA molecule carried a tag that served as a unique molecular identifier. TCRdb processed the 5' RACE reads anew with MiXCR; each CDR3 protein has one entry. The data contain 72,000 or so distinct CDR3 sequences, 8% to 9.5% of them singletons. Germline V gene lookup returns CDR1 SGDLS and CDR2 YYNGEE. Trimming removed 3 bases at V and 6 bases at J, with 6 bases between. The CDR3 loop spans 12 amino acids. This sequence was found in a female donor with early-stage non-small cell lung cancer. The rearrangement joins TRBV9 to TRBJ2-2; tentatively, D is TRBD1 (6 bases). The specimen comprised PBMCs, sampled at follow-up. CDR3 region: CASSGGPGELFF. DNA of the CDR3: TGTGCCAGCAGCGGGGGGCCCGGGGAGCTGTTTTTT.